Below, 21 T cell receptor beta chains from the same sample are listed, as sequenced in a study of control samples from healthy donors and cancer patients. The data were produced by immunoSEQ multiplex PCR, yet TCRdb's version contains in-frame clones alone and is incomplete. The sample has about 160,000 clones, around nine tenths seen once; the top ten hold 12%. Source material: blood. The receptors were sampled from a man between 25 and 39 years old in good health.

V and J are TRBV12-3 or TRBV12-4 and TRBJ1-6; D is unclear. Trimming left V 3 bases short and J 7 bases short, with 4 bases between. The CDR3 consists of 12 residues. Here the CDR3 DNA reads TGTGCCAGCAGTTTCGGGAATTCACCCCTCCACTTT. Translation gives CASSFGNSPLHF.

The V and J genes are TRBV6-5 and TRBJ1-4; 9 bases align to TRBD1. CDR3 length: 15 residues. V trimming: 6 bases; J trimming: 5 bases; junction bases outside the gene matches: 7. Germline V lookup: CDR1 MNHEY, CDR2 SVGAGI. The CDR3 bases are TGTGCCAGCAGCCACGGGGGGACAGGGAATGAAAAACTGTTTTTT. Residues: CASSHGGTGNEKLFF.

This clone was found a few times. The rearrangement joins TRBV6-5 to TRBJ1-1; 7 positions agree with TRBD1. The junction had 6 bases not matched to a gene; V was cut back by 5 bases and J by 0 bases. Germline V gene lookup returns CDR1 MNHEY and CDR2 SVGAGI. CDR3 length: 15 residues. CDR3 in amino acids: CASSLTGTMNTEAFF. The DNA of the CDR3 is TGTGCCAGCAGTCTGACAGGGACCATGAACACTGAAGCTTTCTTT.

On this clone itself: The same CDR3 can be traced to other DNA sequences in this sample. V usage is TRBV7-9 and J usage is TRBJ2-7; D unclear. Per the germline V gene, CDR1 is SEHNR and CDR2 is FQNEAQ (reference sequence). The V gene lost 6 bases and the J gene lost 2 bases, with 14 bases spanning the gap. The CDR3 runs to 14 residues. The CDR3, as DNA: TGTGCCAGCAGTCCCCACTGGGGTACCTACGAGCAGTACTTC. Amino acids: CASSPHWGTYEQYF.

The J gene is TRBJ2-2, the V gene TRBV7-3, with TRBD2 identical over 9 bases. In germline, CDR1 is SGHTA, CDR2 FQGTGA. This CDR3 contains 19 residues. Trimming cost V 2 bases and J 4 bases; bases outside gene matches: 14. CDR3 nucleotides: TGTGCCAGCAGCTTATCGGGTCGGACTAGCGCGAGTACCACCGGGGAGCTGTTTTTT. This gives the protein CASSLSGRTSASTTGELFF.

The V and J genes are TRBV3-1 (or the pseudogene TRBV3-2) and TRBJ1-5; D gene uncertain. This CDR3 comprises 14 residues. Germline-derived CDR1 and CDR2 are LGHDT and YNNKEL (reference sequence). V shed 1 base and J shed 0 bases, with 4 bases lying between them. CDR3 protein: CASSQGYSNQPQHF. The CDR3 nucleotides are TGTGCCAGCAGCCAAGGATATAGCAATCAGCCCCAGCATTTT.

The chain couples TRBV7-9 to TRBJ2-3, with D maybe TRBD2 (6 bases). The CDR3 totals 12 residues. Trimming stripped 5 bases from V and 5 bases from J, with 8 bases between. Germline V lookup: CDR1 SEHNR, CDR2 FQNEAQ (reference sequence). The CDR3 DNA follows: TGTGCCAGCAGCCCGGGGGTAGATACGCAGTATTTT. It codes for CASSPGVDTQYF.

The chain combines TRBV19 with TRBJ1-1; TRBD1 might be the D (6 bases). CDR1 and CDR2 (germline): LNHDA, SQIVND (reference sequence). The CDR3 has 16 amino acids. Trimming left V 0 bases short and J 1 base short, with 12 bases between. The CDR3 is CASSIEPQGRNTEAFF. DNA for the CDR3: TGTGCCAGTAGTATAGAACCACAGGGTAGGAACACTGAAGCTTTCTTT. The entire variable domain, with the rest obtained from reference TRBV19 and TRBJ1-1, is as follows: DGGITQSPKYLFRKEGQNVTLSCEQNLNHDAMYWYRQDPGQGLRLIYYSQIVNDFQKGDIAEGYSVSREKKESFPLTVTSAQKNPTAFYLCASSIEPQGRNTEAFFGQGTRLTVV.

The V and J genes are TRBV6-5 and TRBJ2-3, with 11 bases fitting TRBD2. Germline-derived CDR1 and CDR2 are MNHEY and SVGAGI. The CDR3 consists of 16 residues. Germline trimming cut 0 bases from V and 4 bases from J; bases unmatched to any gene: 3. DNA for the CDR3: TGTGCCAGCAGTTACTCGGGGACTAGCGGCTCAGATACGCAGTATTTT. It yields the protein CASSYSGTSGSDTQYF.

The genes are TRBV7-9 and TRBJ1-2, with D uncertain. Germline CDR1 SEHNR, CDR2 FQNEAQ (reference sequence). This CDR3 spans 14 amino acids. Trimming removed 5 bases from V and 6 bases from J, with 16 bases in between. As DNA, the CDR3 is TGTGCCAGCAGCGGATCCTCGGATCTAGATGGCTACACCTTC. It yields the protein CASSGSSDLDGYTF.

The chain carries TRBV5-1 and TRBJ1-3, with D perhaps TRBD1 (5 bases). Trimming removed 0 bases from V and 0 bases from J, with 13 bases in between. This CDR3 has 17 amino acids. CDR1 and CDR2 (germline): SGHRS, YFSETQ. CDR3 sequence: CASSLGSGGNSGNTIYF. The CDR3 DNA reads TGCGCCAGCAGCTTGGGTTCGGGGGGTAACTCTGGAAACACCATATATTTT. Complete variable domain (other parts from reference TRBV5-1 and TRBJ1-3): KAGVTQTPRYLIKTRGQQVTLSCSPISGHRSVSWYQQTPGQGLQFLFEYFSETQRNKGNFPGRFSGRQFSNSRSEMNVSTLELGDSALYLCASSLGSGGNSGNTIYFGEGSWLTVV.

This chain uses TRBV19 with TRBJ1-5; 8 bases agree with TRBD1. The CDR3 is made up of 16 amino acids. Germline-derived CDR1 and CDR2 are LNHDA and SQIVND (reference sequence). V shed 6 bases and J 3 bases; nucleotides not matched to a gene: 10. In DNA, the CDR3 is TGTGCCAGTAGATTGAGGGGACAGGAAAACAATCAGCCCCAGCATTTT. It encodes CASRLRGQENNQPQHF.

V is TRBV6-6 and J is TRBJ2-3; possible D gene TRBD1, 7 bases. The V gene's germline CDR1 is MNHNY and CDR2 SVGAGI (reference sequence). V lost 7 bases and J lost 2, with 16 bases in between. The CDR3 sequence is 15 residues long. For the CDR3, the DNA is TGTGCCAGCACGCCGCGGAGGGGGCCCACAGATACGCAGTATTTT. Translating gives CASTPRRGPTDTQYF.

For the CDR3, the DNA is TGTGCCAGCAGCCAGAGGGGTGACAGGCCGTCTAACTATGGCTACACCTTC. Translated, it gives CASSQRGDRPSNYGYTF. This chain joins TRBV3-1 (or the pseudogene TRBV3-2) and TRBJ1-2; D is perhaps TRBD1 (6 bases). This CDR3 contains 17 residues. V shed 3 bases and J shed 0 bases, with 17 bases lying between them. Germline CDR1 reads LGHDT; CDR2 reads YNNKEL (reference sequence).

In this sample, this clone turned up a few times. The CDR3 here is CASSLAGVNEKLFF. The CDR3 nucleotides are TGTGCCAGCAGCTTAGCAGGGGTCAATGAAAAACTGTTTTTT. V gene TRBV7-2 combines with J gene TRBJ1-4; D may be TRBD1 (5 bases). Trimming stripped 0 bases from V and 5 bases from J, with 7 bases between. The CDR3 sequence is 14 residues long. Germline V gene lookup returns CDR1 SGHTA and CDR2 FQGNSA.

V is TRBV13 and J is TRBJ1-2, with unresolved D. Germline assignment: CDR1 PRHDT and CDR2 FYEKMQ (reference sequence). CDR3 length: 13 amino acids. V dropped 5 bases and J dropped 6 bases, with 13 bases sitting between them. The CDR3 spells CASSPGRPDGYTF. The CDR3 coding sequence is TGTGCCAGCAGCCCCGGACGACCGGATGGCTACACCTTC.

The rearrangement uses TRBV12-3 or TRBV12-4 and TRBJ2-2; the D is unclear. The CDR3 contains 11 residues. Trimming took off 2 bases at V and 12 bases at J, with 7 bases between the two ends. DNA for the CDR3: TGTGCCAGCAGTTTATATGGACAGCTGTTTTTT. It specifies CASSLYGQLFF.

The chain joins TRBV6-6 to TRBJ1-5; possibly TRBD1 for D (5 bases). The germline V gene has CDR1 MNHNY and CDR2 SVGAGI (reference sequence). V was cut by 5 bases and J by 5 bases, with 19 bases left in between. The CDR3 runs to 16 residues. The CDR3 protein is CASSNPGGTNHQPQHF. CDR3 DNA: TGTGCCAGCAGTAATCCCGGGGGAACCAATCATCAGCCCCAGCATTTT.

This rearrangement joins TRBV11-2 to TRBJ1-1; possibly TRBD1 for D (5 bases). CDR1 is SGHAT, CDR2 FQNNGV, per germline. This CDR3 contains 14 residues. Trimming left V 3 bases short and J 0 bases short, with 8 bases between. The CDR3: CASSLGVMNTEAFF. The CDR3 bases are TGTGCCAGCAGCTTGGGGGTCATGAACACTGAAGCTTTCTTT.

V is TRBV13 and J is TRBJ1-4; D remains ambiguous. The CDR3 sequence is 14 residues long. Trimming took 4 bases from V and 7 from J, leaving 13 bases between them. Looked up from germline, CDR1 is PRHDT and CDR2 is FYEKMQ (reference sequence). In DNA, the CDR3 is TGTGCCAGCAGCTCCGGAGAAAAGGGTGAAAAACTGTTTTTT. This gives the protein CASSSGEKGEKLFF.

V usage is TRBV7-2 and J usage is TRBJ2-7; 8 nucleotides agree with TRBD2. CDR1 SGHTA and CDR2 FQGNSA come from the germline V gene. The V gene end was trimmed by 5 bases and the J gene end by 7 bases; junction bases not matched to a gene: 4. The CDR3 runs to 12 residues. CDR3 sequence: CASSRGGFEQYF. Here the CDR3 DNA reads TGTGCCAGCAGCCGGGGGGGCTTTGAGCAGTACTTC.